The 8 T cell receptor beta chains below all came from one sample that was sequenced in a study of blood T cell repertoires in COVID-19. Libraries were prepared by immunoSEQ multiplex PCR; TCRdb keeps only in-frame clonotypes and omits some of them. The sample lists fewer than 200,000 clones; 85% to 90% were seen once. Source material: peripheral blood. The receptor source for this set is a woman aged 70 to 79 with COVID-19, enrolled during active disease.

A word on this clone: This sample includes further DNA sequences coding for the same CDR3. The CDR3, as DNA: TGCGCCAGCAGCTTCGGGGGAAACACTGAAGCTTTCTTT. It translates to CASSFGGNTEAFF. The chain recombines TRBV5-1 with TRBJ1-1; D possibly corresponds to TRBD1 (5 bases). The CDR3 sequence is 13 residues long. Germline CDR1 is SGHRS and CDR2 is YFSETQ. V was clipped by 2 bases and J by 2 bases, with 7 bases between them.

Here the CDR3 reads CASIEGVNNEKLFF. As DNA, the CDR3 is TGTGCCAGCATCGAGGGGGTTAATAATGAAAAACTGTTTTTT. The chain employs TRBV28 and TRBJ1-4; D is possibly TRBD1 (6 bases). Germline V gene data show CDR1 as MDHEN and CDR2 as SYDVKM. The V and J ends lost 7 bases and 4 bases respectively, with 13 bases between them. This CDR3 comprises 14 residues.

The sample holds one count of this clone. This rearrangement joins TRBV18 to TRBJ1-1; 10 nucleotides match TRBD1. CDR1 and CDR2 (germline): KGHSH, LQKENI. This CDR3 has 17 residues. With 2 bases clipped from V and 3 bases from J, the junction kept 9 bases outside the gene matches. The CDR3 region has the DNA TGTGCCAGCTCACCAAAAGCCCCCGGGACAGGGGACACTGAAGCTTTCTTT. This encodes CASSPKAPGTGDTEAFF.

The J gene is TRBJ1-2, the V gene TRBV7-3; a weak D match, TRBD1 (6 bases). The CDR3 is 15 amino acids. Germline V lookup: CDR1 SGHTA, CDR2 FQGTGA. V was trimmed by 2 bases and J by 2 bases, leaving 12 bases between them. In DNA, the CDR3 is TGTGCCAGCAGCTTACGCGGGGGCCCCAACTATGGCTACACCTTC. It translates to CASSLRGGPNYGYTF.

The chain has TRBV7-9 and TRBJ1-3; 7 nucleotides line up with TRBD1. Trimming removed 8 bases from V and 4 bases from J; junction bases left unmatched: 11. Germline CDR1 reads SEHNR; CDR2 reads FQNEAQ (reference sequence). The CDR3 is 15 amino acids. CDR3 nucleotide sequence: TGTGCCAGCCTAACAGGAGGGGGCTCCGGAAACACCATATATTTT. It codes for CASLTGGGSGNTIYF.

This chain joins TRBV28 and TRBJ1-2; 8 bases agree with TRBD1. Germline V CDR1 and CDR2: MDHEN, SYDVKM. The V gene end was trimmed by 10 bases and the J gene end by 3 bases; junction bases not matched to a gene: 7. The CDR3 has 13 amino acids. CDR3 coding DNA: TGTGCCATCAAACAGGGGGATTACTATGGCTACACCTTC. Translated: CAIKQGDYYGYTF.

V and J are TRBV2 and TRBJ2-7; 15 nucleotides align to TRBD2. The CDR3 sequence is 14 residues long. Germline V gene sequence: CDR1 SNHLY, CDR2 FYNNEI. V trimming: 5 bases; J trimming: 6 bases; junction bases outside the gene matches: 2. The CDR3 reads CASSRTSGRAEQYF. CDR3 DNA: TGTGCCAGCAGTCGGACTAGCGGGAGGGCCGAGCAGTACTTC.

V gene TRBV4-3 combines with J gene TRBJ2-1; 9 nucleotides match TRBD1. Germline CDR1 reads LGHNA; CDR2 reads YSLEER. The CDR3 loop spans 17 amino acids. The trim removed 2 bases at V and 4 bases at J, leaving 9 bases unmatched. This CDR3 is CASSQKAGQGFYNEQFF. CDR3 nucleotides: TGCGCCAGCAGCCAAAAAGCGGGACAGGGTTTTTACAATGAGCAGTTCTTC.